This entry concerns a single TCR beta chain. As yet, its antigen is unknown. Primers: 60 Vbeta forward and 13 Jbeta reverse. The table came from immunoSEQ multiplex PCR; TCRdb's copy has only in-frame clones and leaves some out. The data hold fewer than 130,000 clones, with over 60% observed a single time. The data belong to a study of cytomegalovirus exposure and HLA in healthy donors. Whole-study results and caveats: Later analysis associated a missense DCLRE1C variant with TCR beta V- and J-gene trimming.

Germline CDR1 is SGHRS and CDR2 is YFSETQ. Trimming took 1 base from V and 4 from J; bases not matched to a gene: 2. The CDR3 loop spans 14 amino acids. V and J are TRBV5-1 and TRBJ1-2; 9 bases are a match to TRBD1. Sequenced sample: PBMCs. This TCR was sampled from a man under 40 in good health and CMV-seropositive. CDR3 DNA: TGCGCCAGCAGCTTGCGGACAGGGGCCTATGGCTACACCTTC. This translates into CASSLRTGAYGYTF.